The 21 T cell receptor beta chains given below trace back to one sample, sequenced in a study of tumor and adjacent non-tumor tissue in lung cancer. Three rounds of nested PCR, following a modified ARM-PCR protocol, produced the TCRbeta library. Using its own MiXCR run on the multiplex PCR reads, TCRdb lists one record per CDR3 protein. In the table there are approximately 100,000 distinct CDR3 sequences, 60% to 80% of which are singletons. The template was RNA from unsorted bulk tissue. More than 3 cm separated this lung sample from the edge of the tumor. Material for sequencing was distant non-tumor lung tissue. These receptors were taken from a man under 40 with non-small cell lung cancer.

This clonotype was observed many times. V and J are TRBV20-1 and TRBJ1-5; perhaps TRBD1 as D (5 bases). The CDR3 consists of 16 residues. With 6 bases removed from V and 0 bases from J, the gap between germline ends came to 18 bases. Germline V gene sequence: CDR1 DFQATT, CDR2 SNEGSKA (reference sequence). CDR3 in DNA: TGCAGTGCCCTCGCCGGGACCTCCGATAGCAATCAGCCCCAGCATTTT. Translating gives CSALAGTSDSNQPQHF.

To note about this clonotype: This sequence may be a read error, since a much larger clone differs from it by one base. The V and J genes are TRBV10-3 and TRBJ2-1, with TRBD2 as a possible D gene (7 bases). The CDR3 has 14 amino acids. Germline CDR1 reads ENHRY; CDR2 reads SYGVKD. CDR3 protein: CATTTGGSYNGQFF. The CDR3 DNA sequence: TGTGCCACTACGACGGGGGGCTCCTACAATGGGCAGTTCTTC.

About this clonotype itself: One end of the junction does not line up with germline, which may come from a read error. V and J are TRBV5-6 and TRBJ2-2; tentatively, D is TRBD2 (5 bases). Germline values: CDR1 SGHDT, CDR2 YYEEEE. This CDR3 has 14 amino acids. CDR3 nucleotides: TGTGCCAGCGGCTTGGTCGCCAACACCGGGGAGCTGTTTTTC. This gives the protein CASGLVANTGELFF.

This clonotype was recorded only once. One junction end disagrees with the germline gene, perhaps due to a read error. V is TRBV11-2 and J is TRBJ2-7, with D maybe TRBD2 (6 bases). CDR1 is SGHAT and CDR2 is FQNNGV in the germline V gene. The CDR3 is 14 amino acids. Here the CDR3 reads CVSRSELANYEQYF. DNA of the CDR3: TGTGTCAGCAGGTCGGAACTAGCAAACTACGAGCAGTACTTC.

The table lists this clonotype with many counts. The gene calls are TRBV6-2 or TRBV6-3 and TRBJ1-2, with a possible D match to TRBD1 (5 bases). CDR1 MNHEY and CDR2 SVGEGT come from the germline V gene. CDR3 length: 14 amino acids. Trimming removed 2 bases from V and 2 bases from J, with 9 bases in between. CDR3 DNA sequence: TGTGCCAGCAGTTACGGAGGGGTCAACTATGGCTACACCTTC. The encoded protein is CASSYGGVNYGYTF.

For this clonotype: This may come from a read error, since a much larger clone is one base off. The chain links TRBV6-6 to TRBJ2-3, with D perhaps TRBD1 or TRBD2 (5 bases each). Per the germline V gene, CDR1 is MNHNY and CDR2 is SVGAGI (reference sequence). This CDR3 has 16 amino acids. CDR3 amino acids: CVSTLGWGPGTDTQYF. As DNA, the CDR3 is TGTGTCAGCACCCTAGGGTGGGGACCGGGCACAGATACGCAGTATTTT.

In the case of this clonotype: A read error may produce the germline difference seen at one junction end. The chain recombines TRBV11-2 with TRBJ1-1; TRBD1 might be the D (6 bases). Germline CDR1 SGHAT, CDR2 FQNNGV. The CDR3 loop spans 13 amino acids. Here the CDR3 reads CAGSLEGGFGAFF. CDR3 bases: TGTGCCGGCAGCTTAGAGGGGGGGTTTGGAGCTTTCTTT.

A few counts support this clonotype. This chain joins TRBV20-1 and TRBJ1-2; possible D gene TRBD1, 5 bases. Trimming removed 4 bases from V and 5 bases from J, with 14 bases in between. CDR3 size: 13 residues. CDR1 is DFQATT, CDR2 SNEGSKA, per germline (reference sequence). The CDR3 coding sequence is TGCAGTGCTACTCCCGGGACCCTATATGGCTACACCTTC. Its translation: CSATPGTLYGYTF.

The sample holds many counts of this clonotype. This sequence joins TRBV5-6 and TRBJ2-3; 7 bases fit TRBD1. V was pared by 7 bases and J by 0 bases, with 20 bases of the junction left unmatched. The CDR3 totals 19 residues. Looked up from germline, CDR1 is SGHDT and CDR2 is YYEEEE. CDR3 sequence reads: CASRILLGQYGPSTDTQYF. CDR3 DNA: TGTGCCAGCCGGATTTTATTGGGACAGTACGGACCTAGCACAGATACGCAGTATTTT.

CDR3 nucleotide sequence: TGTGCCAGCAGCTTCCTCCTAGCGGGGGGTTCAAATGAGCAGTTCTTC. It is translated as CASSFLLAGGSNEQFF. The chain combines TRBV7-3 with TRBJ2-1, with 11 bases lining up with TRBD2. Losses at the gene ends were 3 bases for V and 7 bases for J; bases not matched to a gene: 8. This CDR3 has 16 amino acids. The germline gives CDR1 SGHTA, CDR2 FQGTGA.

About this clonotype: At one end the junction does not follow the germline gene, possibly because of a read error. The chain's CDR3 is CGASPDRNNEQFF. The DNA of the CDR3 is TGCGGTGCTAGTCCGGACAGAAACAATGAGCAGTTCTTC. The rearrangement joins TRBV20-1 to TRBJ2-1, with D perhaps TRBD1 (6 bases). The germline gives CDR1 DFQATT, CDR2 SNEGSKA (reference sequence). This CDR3 region has 13 residues.

This chain uses TRBV11-2 with TRBJ1-2, with D perhaps matching TRBD1 (6 bases). CDR1 SGHAT and CDR2 FQNNGV come from the germline V gene. This CDR3 has 14 amino acids. The V end lost 5 bases, the J end lost 3 bases, and 13 bases lay between the germline ends. CDR3 amino acids: CASSTPGVDYGYTF. The CDR3 DNA reads TGTGCCAGCAGCACCCCAGGGGTTGACTATGGCTACACCTTC. The complete variable domain, with remaining parts taken from reference TRBV11-2 and TRBJ1-2, reads EAGVAQSPRYKIIEKRQSVAFWCNPISGHATLYWYQQILGQGPKLLIQFQNNGVVDDSQLPKDRFSAERLKGVDSTLKIQPAKLEDSAVYLCASSTPGVDYGYTFGSGTRLTVV.

The chain employs TRBV11-2 and TRBJ2-1; D might be TRBD2 (5 bases). Germline assignment: CDR1 SGHAT and CDR2 FQNNGV. V lost 8 bases and J lost 9, with 23 bases in between. The CDR3 is 15 amino acids. CDR3 bases: TGTGCCAGCGCTTCGGTGCGGGCACTCTTCGGTGAGCAGTTCTTC. This codes for CASASVRALFGEQFF.

The chain recombines TRBV11-2 with TRBJ2-7; D might be TRBD1 (5 bases). The CDR3 is 15 amino acids. The V gene's germline CDR1 is SGHAT and CDR2 FQNNGV. V lost 0 bases to trimming and J lost 7 bases, with 16 bases between them. The CDR3 DNA reads TGTGCCAGCAGCTTAGAGCATGGGGCGCGTCGGGAGCAGTACTTC. Translation: CASSLEHGARREQYF. The full variable domain, completed using reference TRBV11-2 and TRBJ2-7, is EAGVAQSPRYKIIEKRQSVAFWCNPISGHATLYWYQQILGQGPKLLIQFQNNGVVDDSQLPKDRFSAERLKGVDSTLKIQPAKLEDSAVYLCASSLEHGARREQYFGPGTRLTVT.

With regard to this clonotype: At one of its ends the junction is not consistent with the germline gene, which may arise from a read error. Here the CDR3 DNA reads TGCAGCGCAATGACTAGCCCCACATATACGCAGTATTTT. It codes for CSAMTSPTYTQYF. The chain couples TRBV29-1 to TRBJ2-3; 7 positions agree with TRBD2. Germline assignment: CDR1 SQVTM and CDR2 ANQGSEA. This CDR3 is built from 13 residues.

Comments on this clonotype: Given the absence of the conserved phenylalanine or tryptophan at the CDR3 end, a read error is likely. The gene calls are TRBV11-3 and TRBJ1-6; D unresolved. V was trimmed by 3 bases and J by 8 bases, leaving 11 bases between them. CDR3 size: 14 residues. CDR1 is SGHNT and CDR2 is YENEEA in the germline V gene. CDR3 protein: CASSFFGSDSPLHL. The CDR3, as DNA: TGTGCCAGCAGCTTCTTCGGGTCGGATTCACCCCTCCACTTA.

There are many counts of this clonotype. The CDR3, as DNA: TGTGCCACCAGTGCACGAGATACGCAGTATTTT. Its translation: CATSARDTQYF. The chain joins TRBV24-1 to TRBJ2-3, with D unresolved. The germline gives CDR1 KGHDR, CDR2 SFDVKD. V was trimmed by 5 bases and J by 5 bases, leaving 4 bases between them. CDR3 length: 11 amino acids.

The chain joins TRBV7-9 to TRBJ1-1; perhaps TRBD1 as D (6 bases). The CDR3 length is 17 residues. The germline V gene has CDR1 SEHNR and CDR2 FQNEAQ (reference sequence). V shed 4 bases and J shed 1 base, with 19 bases lying between them. CDR3 in DNA: TGTGCCAGCAGCTCGGTTGGGGGGGCCCTCGGGAACACTGAAGCTTTCTTT. Translation gives CASSSVGGALGNTEAFF.

As for this clonotype: Since a much larger clone is just one base distant, this may be a read error. The chain carries TRBV24-1 and TRBJ2-7; D is undetermined. Germline V gives CDR1 KGHDR, CDR2 SFDVKD. There are 16 residues in the CDR3. V lost 0 bases and J lost 2, with 13 bases in between. The CDR3 sequence: CATSDLHLLEAYEQYF. The CDR3 bases are TGTGCCACCAGTGATTTGCATCTTTTGGAAGCCTACGAGCAGTACTTC.

In regard to this clonotype: A read error is likely, as this CDR3 ends without the conserved phenylalanine or tryptophan. V and J are TRBV4-1 and TRBJ1-2, with D perhaps TRBD1 (6 bases). Germline values: CDR1 MGHRA, CDR2 YSYEKL. This CDR3 contains 15 residues. The CDR3 DNA follows: TGCGCCAGCAGCCAAGAACAAACAGGGAACTATGACTACACCTCC. Translating gives CASSQEQTGNYDYTS.

This clonotype occurred a few times. A clone one base away is much larger, so this may be a read error. V and J are TRBV5-6 and TRBJ1-1, with 11 bases lining up with TRBD1. Per germline, CDR1 SGHDT and CDR2 YYEEEE. The CDR3 length is 14 residues. V lost 5 bases to trimming and J lost 10 bases; unmatched junction nucleotides: 10. This CDR3 reads CASRGRDRGIGAFF. In DNA form, the CDR3 reads TGTGCCAGCAGGGGACGGGACAGGGGGATTGGAGCTTTCTTT.